The rows below give T cell receptor beta chains drawn from one sample of a study of blood T cell repertoires in COVID-19. Repertoires were generated with immunoSEQ multiplex PCR, while TCRdb's copy carries only in-frame clones and drops some. This table holds 250,000 to 300,000 clones, 75% to 90% found once. Sequencing was carried out using peripheral blood. The receptors shown here come from a woman aged 60 to 75 with acute or convalescent COVID-19. Each CDR3 is given with its conserved first and last residue. Fields, in order: V gene, J gene, CDR3 length, clone size, D gene, CDR3 DNA, CDR3 protein. D genes are given only for firm matches. Clone size is not always given. Where it is, it says once, few, many or a class for expanded clones.

v_gene: TRBV5-5; j_gene: TRBJ2-3; len: 15; abundance: .; d_gene: TRBD2; CDR3nt: TGTGCCAGCAGCCTCCTAGCGGGGGGCACAGATACGCAGTATTTT; CDR3aa: CASSLLAGGTDTQYF
v_gene: TRBV19; j_gene: TRBJ1-5; len: 14; abundance: .; d_gene: TRBD1; CDR3nt: TGTGCCAGTAGTATCCGCAGGGGGGATCAGCCCCAGCATTTT; CDR3aa: CASSIRRGDQPQHF
v_gene: TRBV11-2; j_gene: TRBJ2-7; len: 11; abundance: .; d_gene: .; CDR3nt: TGTGCCAGCAGTGGACACCACGAGCAGTACTTC; CDR3aa: CASSGHHEQYF
v_gene: TRBV4-1; j_gene: TRBJ2-7; len: 14; abundance: .; d_gene: .; CDR3nt: TGCGCCAGCAGCCAAGCAGGGCTAGCGAACGAGCAGTACTTC; CDR3aa: CASSQAGLANEQYF
v_gene: TRBV18; j_gene: TRBJ2-2; len: 14; abundance: .; d_gene: TRBD2; CDR3nt: TGTGCCAGCGCGGGGGGACTAGCCACCGGGGAGCTGTTTTTT; CDR3aa: CASAGGLATGELFF
v_gene: TRBV2; j_gene: TRBJ1-1; len: 16; abundance: once; d_gene: TRBD1; CDR3nt: TGTGCCAGCAGTGACCCGGGACAGTTACTGAACACTGAAGCTTTCTTT; CDR3aa: CASSDPGQLLNTEAFF
v_gene: TRBV18; j_gene: TRBJ1-1; len: 15; abundance: .; d_gene: TRBD1; CDR3nt: TGTGCCAGCTCACTCCGGGACAGGGTTAACACTGAAGCTTTCTTT; CDR3aa: CASSLRDRVNTEAFF
v_gene: TRBV6-5; j_gene: TRBJ2-5; len: 12; abundance: .; d_gene: .; CDR3nt: TGTGCCAGCAGAAGGGGGAAGGGGACCCAGTACTTC; CDR3aa: CASRRGKGTQYF
v_gene: TRBV6-6; j_gene: TRBJ1-6; len: 14; abundance: .; d_gene: TRBD1; CDR3nt: TGTGCCAGCAGTTACTCGGGACAGAATTCACCCCTCCACTTT; CDR3aa: CASSYSGQNSPLHF
v_gene: TRBV5-4; j_gene: TRBJ2-2; len: 16; abundance: .; d_gene: TRBD2; CDR3nt: TGTGCCAGCAGCTTGGTTACTAGCGGGAACACCGGGGAGCTGTTTTTT; CDR3aa: CASSLVTSGNTGELFF
v_gene: TRBV28; j_gene: TRBJ1-2; len: 15; abundance: .; d_gene: .; CDR3nt: TGTGCCACCTCGGACAGACTAAGAGCTAACTATGGCTACACCTTC; CDR3aa: CATSDRLRANYGYTF
v_gene: TRBV6-2/TRBV6-3; j_gene: TRBJ2-1; len: 15; abundance: .; d_gene: TRBD1; CDR3nt: TGTGCCAGCAGTAGACCGGGACAGGGGAGGAATGAGCAGTTCTTC; CDR3aa: CASSRPGQGRNEQFF
v_gene: TRBV5-4; j_gene: TRBJ2-1; len: 13; abundance: .; d_gene: .; CDR3nt: TGTGCCAGCAGCCTACCTCAGGGGGGTGAGCAGTTCTTC; CDR3aa: CASSLPQGGEQFF
v_gene: TRBV3-1/TRBV3-2; j_gene: TRBJ2-7; len: 15; abundance: .; d_gene: .; CDR3nt: TGTGCCAGCAGCCGCGGAGCCGACGGTTCCTACGAGCAGTACTTC; CDR3aa: CASSRGADGSYEQYF
v_gene: TRBV7-2; j_gene: TRBJ2-5; len: 14; abundance: .; d_gene: .; CDR3nt: TGTGCCAGCAGCCAGGGACTGAACAAAGAGACCCAGTACTTC; CDR3aa: CASSQGLNKETQYF
v_gene: TRBV6-2/TRBV6-3; j_gene: TRBJ2-5; len: 16; abundance: .; d_gene: TRBD1; CDR3nt: TGTGCCAGCAGTGGCAAACCGTCGACAGGGAAAGAGACCCAGTACTTC; CDR3aa: CASSGKPSTGKETQYF